This paragraph reports one TCR beta chain. This record belongs to a study of blood T cell repertoires in COVID-19. Sequencing was performed with immunoSEQ multiplex PCR; in TCRdb, only in-frame clones are kept and a portion is missing. The sample lists about 190,000 clones, about nine tenths occurring once. The sequenced sample was peripheral blood. This TCR was sampled from a man between 25 and 39 years old with acute or convalescent COVID-19.

CDR3 bases: TGTGCCCCGCGGATCCCCTACGAGCAGTACTTC. It is translated as CAPRIPYEQYF. The rearrangement links TRBV5-4 to TRBJ2-7; D is unresolved. V was cut by 10 bases and J by 2 bases, with 10 bases left in between. CDR3 length: 11 amino acids. The germline V gene has CDR1 SGHNT and CDR2 YYREEE (reference sequence). Full variable domain (remainder filled in from reference TRBV5-4 and TRBJ2-7): ETGVTQSPTHLIKTRGQQVTLRCSSQSGHNTVSWYQQALGQGPQFIFQYYREEENGRGNFPPRFSGLQFPNYSSELNVNALELDDSALYLCAPRIPYEQYFGPGTRLTVT.